This entry is about one T cell receptor beta chain. The data were produced by immunoSEQ multiplex PCR, yet TCRdb's version contains in-frame clones alone and is incomplete. The table shows fewer than 150,000 clones, with roughly 85% occurring only once. Germline trimming cut 1 base from V and 8 bases from J; bases unmatched to any gene: 16. This CDR3 contains 19 residues. The germline CDR1 and CDR2 sequences are SGHDN and FVKESK. The data were obtained in a study of blood T cell repertoires in COVID-19. The overall study: Spain, Italy and the United States supplied samples that represented acute and convalescent COVID-19. T cells, B-cell-depleted T cells, or PBMCs supplied cDNA or gDNA.

The genes are TRBV14 and TRBJ2-3; 12 bases match TRBD2. The sequenced material came from peripheral blood. The TCR sequence derives from a man aged 40-55 years with acute or convalescent COVID-19. CDR3 protein: CASSQASFGLAGHRSTQYF. The CDR3 coding sequence is TGTGCCAGCAGCCAAGCCTCGTTCGGACTAGCGGGGCATAGGAGTACGCAGTATTTT.